This T cell receptor (beta chain) was captured by sequencing in a study of immune evolution from preneoplasia to lung adenocarcinoma. Study-level results: Top clone share appeared to fall from AAH through AIS, MIA, adenocarcinoma.

A remark on this clone: As yet, its antigen is unknown.

Sequencing used immunoSEQ multiplex PCR; TCRdb keeps in-frame clones, though not all of them. The sample includes fewer than 8,000 clones, around four fifths of them seen just once. CDR1 is SGDLS and CDR2 is YYNGEE in the germline V gene. After removal of 4 bases from V and 3 bases from J, the junction contained 6 bases not matched to a gene. This CDR3 region has 14 residues. This chain joins TRBV9 and TRBJ2-7, with 8 bases lining up with TRBD1. The receptor was derived from a person aged 50 to 70 with lung adenocarcinoma. The sequencing sample was made of FFPE minimally invasive lung adenocarcinoma tissue. The CDR3: CASSPRDRNYEQYF. In DNA, the CDR3 is TGTGCCAGCAGCCCGCGGGACAGGAACTACGAGCAGTACTTC.